In this sample, the clone carrying this T cell receptor (beta chain) turned up a few times. The antigen is unknown. Assay runs were performed at deep level. Repertoires were generated with immunoSEQ multiplex PCR, while TCRdb's copy carries only in-frame clones and drops some. This repertoire shows over a million clones, 70% to 80% found once; its top ten account for 0.55% to 0.7%. Each sample came from a Caucasian adult donor living in Nashville, Tennessee. The sample originates from a study of shared clonotypes between healthy human individuals. Study findings and constraints: Only blood samples were collected, and tissue repertoires likely differ.

Sample: memory CD4+ T cells from PBMCs. Subset reported: CD45RA-negative fraction. The TCR was taken from a man younger than 35 in good health. Some clones in this sample may be carry-over from other donors' samples.

CDR3 amino acids: CASSLYVRISNQPQHF. CDR3 nucleotides: TGTGCCAGCAGTTTGTACGTGAGGATTAGCAATCAGCCCCAGCATTTT. The genes are TRBV28 and TRBJ1-5; D ambiguous. Per the germline V gene, CDR1 is MDHEN and CDR2 is SYDVKM. With 3 bases removed from V and 0 bases from J, the gap between germline ends came to 12 bases. The length of the CDR3 is 16 residues.